One and the same sample provided the 19 T cell receptor beta chains below, sequenced in a study of T cell responses to AZD1222 COVID-19 vaccine. Sequencing was performed with immunoSEQ multiplex PCR; in TCRdb, only in-frame clones are kept and a portion is missing. The profile covers about 120,000 clones, with 90% to 95% appearing a single time and 2.5% to 3.5% taken by the ten largest. The starting material was peripheral blood, obtained on day 0 of AZD1222 vaccination. These receptors were collected from an adult in good health.

This clone came up once. The chain recombines TRBV19 with TRBJ1-5; a possible D gene is TRBD1 (5 bases). The length of the CDR3 is 17 residues. Trimming stripped 3 bases from V and 3 bases from J, with 18 bases between. The germline CDR1 and CDR2 sequences are LNHDA and SQIVND (reference sequence). CDR3 protein: CASSMSRAKVYNQPQHF. The CDR3 nucleotides read TGTGCCAGTAGTATGTCCAGGGCCAAGGTATACAATCAGCCCCAGCATTTT. Full variable domain (missing parts from reference TRBV19 and TRBJ1-5): DGGITQSPKYLFRKEGQNVTLSCEQNLNHDAMYWYRQDPGQGLRLIYYSQIVNDFQKGDIAEGYSVSREKKESFPLTVTSAQKNPTAFYLCASSMSRAKVYNQPQHFGDGTRLSIL.

The V gene is TRBV27, the J gene TRBJ2-7; D perhaps matches TRBD1 (6 bases). Per the germline V gene, CDR1 is MNHEY and CDR2 is SMNVEV (reference sequence). There are 14 residues in the CDR3. V was clipped by 2 bases and J by 4 bases, with 12 bases between them. CDR3 DNA sequence: TGTGCCAGCAGTTTAGGACAGCGGAGTTACGAGCAGTACTTC. Amino acids: CASSLGQRSYEQYF.

The V and J genes are TRBV6-1 and TRBJ1-3; possibly TRBD1 for D (5 bases). V was clipped by 0 bases and J by 0 bases, with 9 bases between them. The CDR3 covers 16 residues. The germline CDR1 and CDR2 sequences are MNHNS and SASEGT. DNA for the CDR3: TGTGCCAGCAGTGAAGCGGGGCTTGGCTCTGGAAACACCATATATTTT. As protein: CASSEAGLGSGNTIYF.

The rearrangement joins TRBV30 to TRBJ1-1; D gene unclear. CDR3 length equals 13 residues. CDR1 and CDR2 (germline): GTSNPN, SVGIG (reference sequence). V lost 1 base to trimming and J lost 1 base, with 7 bases between them. CDR3 DNA: TGTGCCTGGAGTGCCGGTGGGAACACTGAAGCTTTCTTT. Its translation is CAWSAGGNTEAFF.

The CDR3 loop reads CASSAPRVEQFF. The CDR3 region has the DNA TGTGCCAGCAGCGCCCCCAGGGTTGAGCAGTTCTTC. The chain joins TRBV9 to TRBJ2-1; a possible D gene is TRBD1 (5 bases). The V gene lost 3 bases and the J gene lost 9 bases, with 10 bases spanning the gap. The CDR3 is 12 residues long. The germline V gene has CDR1 SGDLS and CDR2 YYNGEE. Supplemented by reference TRBV9 and TRBJ2-1, the full variable domain reads DSGVTQTPKHLITATGQRVTLRCSPRSGDLSVYWYQQSLDQGLQFLIQYYNGEERAKGNILERFSAQQFPDLHSELNLSSLELGDSALYFCASSAPRVEQFFGPGTRLTVL.

The V and J genes are TRBV5-1 and TRBJ1-4; D uncertain. Per germline, CDR1 SGHRS and CDR2 YFSETQ. V shed 4 bases and J shed 0 bases, with 13 bases lying between them. The CDR3 length is 16 residues. The CDR3 spells CASSQRTITTNEKLFF. As DNA, the CDR3 is TGCGCCAGCAGCCAGAGGACGATTACAACTAATGAAAAACTGTTTTTT.

CDR3 DNA: TGTGCCAGCAGCTCGGGACTAGCGGGAATCAATGAGCAGTTCTTC. This codes for CASSSGLAGINEQFF. The V and J genes are TRBV27 and TRBJ2-1; the match to TRBD2 covers 13 bases. Germline V gives CDR1 MNHEY, CDR2 SMNVEV (reference sequence). With V trimmed by 6 bases and J by 6 bases, 5 bases remained unmatched. CDR3 size: 15 residues.

CDR3 sequence: CASRWQDNEQFF. CDR3 nucleotide sequence: TGTGCCAGCAGATGGCAAGACAATGAGCAGTTCTTC. The chain is built from TRBV27 and TRBJ2-1; no clear D gene. CDR3 size: 12 residues. Germline V CDR1 and CDR2: MNHEY, SMNVEV (reference sequence). Trimming removed 6 bases from V and 5 bases from J, with 8 bases in between.

The chain uses TRBV6-5 and TRBJ1-2; a weak D match, TRBD1 (5 bases). Deletions cut 1 base from V and 6 bases from J, with 12 bases between. The CDR3 extends over 14 amino acids. The germline gives CDR1 MNHEY, CDR2 SVGAGI. Here the CDR3 DNA reads TGTGCCAGCAGTTACTTAGGACAATGGAATGGCTACACCTTC. It codes for CASSYLGQWNGYTF.

The gene calls are TRBV5-8 and TRBJ2-7, with D maybe TRBD2 (5 bases). Looked up from germline, CDR1 is SGHTS and CDR2 is YDEGEE. The V gene lost 4 bases and the J gene lost 2 bases, with 10 bases spanning the gap. This CDR3 comprises 13 residues. The CDR3: CASSLDGAYEQYF. The CDR3 nucleotides are TGTGCCAGCAGCCTTGACGGGGCCTACGAGCAGTACTTC.

V is TRBV6-8 and J is TRBJ1-5; perhaps TRBD1 as D (6 bases). CDR1 MNHGY and CDR2 SAAAGT come from the germline V gene. The ends were cut back, 2 bases at V and 3 bases at J, with 11 bases in the middle. There are 15 residues in the CDR3. CDR3 sequence reads: CASSYRNRDNQPQHF. CDR3 DNA: TGTGCCAGCAGTTACCGGAACAGGGACAATCAGCCCCAGCATTTT.

The rearrangement uses TRBV15 and TRBJ2-1; 13 positions match TRBD2. The CDR3 runs 19 residues. V dropped 0 bases and J dropped 1; count of bases not matched to a gene: 6. Germline assignment: CDR1 LNHNV and CDR2 YYDKDF (reference sequence). This CDR3 reads CATSRDRTSGSRSYNEQFF. The CDR3 DNA follows: TGTGCCACCAGCAGAGATCGGACTAGCGGGAGTAGGTCCTACAATGAGCAGTTCTTC.

The chain links TRBV9 to TRBJ2-2, with no clear D. The V gene's germline CDR1 is SGDLS and CDR2 YYNGEE. The CDR3 sequence is 15 residues long. The V gene lost 1 base and the J gene lost 6 bases, with 13 bases spanning the gap. This CDR3 is CASSVFWDKAGELFF. The CDR3 region has the DNA TGTGCCAGCAGCGTATTCTGGGATAAGGCCGGGGAGCTGTTTTTT.

This sequence joins TRBV5-1 and TRBJ2-1; a weak D match, TRBD1 (6 bases). The V end was cut by 1 base, the J end by 8 bases, with 13 bases between. The CDR3 length is 14 residues. Germline V lookup: CDR1 SGHRS, CDR2 YFSETQ. Here the CDR3 DNA reads TGCGCCAGCAGCTTGAGGCAGGGGTCGGATGAGCAGTTCTTC. Residues: CASSLRQGSDEQFF.

This chain joins TRBV19 and TRBJ2-3, with 8 bases matching TRBD1. Losses at the gene ends were 7 bases for V and 4 bases for J; bases not matched to a gene: 4. The germline gives CDR1 LNHDA, CDR2 SQIVND (reference sequence). The CDR3 is 13 residues long. This chain's CDR3 is CASTPTGADTQYF. CDR3 DNA sequence: TGTGCCAGTACCCCGACAGGGGCAGATACGCAGTATTTT. Looking up the rest from reference TRBV19 and TRBJ2-3 gives the full variable domain: DGGITQSPKYLFRKEGQNVTLSCEQNLNHDAMYWYRQDPGQGLRLIYYSQIVNDFQKGDIAEGYSVSREKKESFPLTVTSAQKNPTAFYLCASTPTGADTQYFGPGTRLTVL.

The rearrangement joins TRBV29-1 to TRBJ2-7; D remains ambiguous. There are 12 residues in the CDR3. The V end lost 5 bases, the J end lost 2 bases, and 10 bases lay between the germline ends. Germline V CDR1 and CDR2: SQVTM, ANQGSEA. The DNA of the CDR3 is TGCAGCGTTAAACTTTGGACCTACGAGCAGTACTTC. Its translation is CSVKLWTYEQYF.

The J gene is TRBJ2-2, the V gene TRBV2; D gene ambiguous. The CDR3 has 14 residues. Trimming took 6 bases from V and 0 from J, leaving 8 bases between them. The germline V gene encodes CDR1 SNHLY and CDR2 FYNNEI. The DNA for the CDR3 is TGTGCCAGCAGGCGCGTCGCGAACACCGGGGAGCTGTTTTTT. Translated, it gives CASRRVANTGELFF.

The CDR3, as DNA: TGTGCCAGCAGCCAAGCCACCTACGAGCAGTACTTC. Protein: CASSQATYEQYF. This chain connects TRBV3-1 (or the pseudogene TRBV3-2) to TRBJ2-7, with unresolved D. V was pared by 1 base and J by 2 bases, with 3 bases between. The CDR3 has 12 amino acids. The germline V gene encodes CDR1 LGHDT and CDR2 YNNKEL (reference sequence).

The rearrangement uses TRBV5-1 and TRBJ2-5, with D tentatively TRBD2 (6 bases). Germline CDR1 reads SGHRS; CDR2 reads YFSETQ. This CDR3 has 14 amino acids. V lost 4 bases and J 4 bases, leaving 14 bases between the germline ends. The CDR3 reads CASSPMTSLETQYF. In DNA, the CDR3 is TGCGCCAGCAGCCCGATGACTAGTTTAGAGACCCAGTACTTC.